Listed here are 9 T cell receptor beta chains from one sample, sequenced in a study of metastatic and nonmetastatic thyroid tumors. No treatment had been given to any patient before thyroid surgery. With MiXCR, TCRdb reprocessed the PCR reads. This table holds about 47,000 clones, under 25% found once. The sample taken for sequencing was blood. These receptors all come from a male donor with papillary thyroid cancer or a benign thyroid nodule (not recorded which). Some clones in this sample may be carry-over from other donors' samples.

This clone has at least ten counts. The chain carries TRBV5-1 and TRBJ2-3; D not certain. CDR3 length: 13 residues. Germline V gene data show CDR1 as SGHRS and CDR2 as YFSETQ. Trimming removed 6 bases from V and 5 bases from J, with 13 bases in between. CDR3 coding DNA: TGCGCCAGCAACCCCCGAACTGGAGATACGCAGTATTTT. Its translation is CASNPRTGDTQYF.

A remark on this clone: An end of the junction differs from the germline gene, which may be a read error. The CDR3 is CSAEGTGRGGNQPQQF. CDR3 bases: TGCAGTGCCGAAGGTACAGGGCGAGGGGGCAATCAGCCCCAGCAGTTT. V and J are TRBV20-1 and TRBJ1-5, with 7 bases matching TRBD1. There are 16 residues in the CDR3. Germline V gives CDR1 DFQATT, CDR2 SNEGSKA (reference sequence).

CDR3 residues: CVTQQSSYNSPLHF. Here the CDR3 DNA reads TGTGTCACCCAACAGAGCTCCTATAATTCACCCCTCCACTTT. The gene calls are TRBV6-1 and TRBJ1-6, with unresolved D. The CDR3 has 14 amino acids. Germline loops: CDR1 MNHNS, CDR2 SASEGT.

This clone was counted many times. This chain connects TRBV6-2 or TRBV6-3 to TRBJ2-3, with 7 bases fitting TRBD2. The CDR3 extends over 14 amino acids. V trimming: 2 bases; J trimming: 2 bases; junction bases outside the gene matches: 1. Germline values: CDR1 MNHEY, CDR2 SVGEGT. The CDR3 loop is CASSYGRATDTQYF. CDR3 sequence (DNA): TGTGCCAGCAGTTACGGGAGGGCCACAGATACGCAGTATTTT.

This clone was counted ten times or more. The chain couples TRBV28 to TRBJ1-4, with TRBD1 matching 8 bases. The CDR3 is 15 residues long. The V gene end was trimmed by 5 bases and the J gene end by 3 bases; junction bases not matched to a gene: 5. The germline gives CDR1 MDHEN, CDR2 SYDVKM. DNA of the CDR3: TGTGCCAGCAGTGCCTGGACAGGGTCTAATGAAAAACTGTTTTTT. This gives the protein CASSAWTGSNEKLFF.

This clone was counted at least ten times. This sequence joins TRBV12-3 or TRBV12-4 and TRBJ2-3; TRBD2 agrees at 14 bases. The CDR3 is 15 amino acids. The V segment lost 6 bases and the J segment 4 bases; nucleotides outside the gene matches: 3. This CDR3 is CASRRGLAGADTQYF. In DNA form, the CDR3 reads TGTGCCAGCAGACGGGGACTAGCGGGAGCAGATACGCAGTATTTT.

The V gene is TRBV2, the J gene TRBJ1-4; D ambiguous. CDR1 SNHLY and CDR2 FYNNEI come from the germline V gene. The CDR3 runs to 15 residues. V was pared by 8 bases and J by 0 bases, with 13 bases between. CDR3 residues: CASAMRDATNEKLFF. The CDR3 DNA sequence: TGTGCCAGCGCGATGAGAGATGCAACTAATGAAAAACTGTTTTTT.

This clone was detected only a few times. The V gene is TRBV2, the J gene TRBJ1-6; D not resolved. V lost 4 bases and J 0 bases, leaving 7 bases between the germline ends. The length of the CDR3 is 15 residues. Germline CDR1 and CDR2: SNHLY and FYNNEI. CDR3 nucleotides: TGTGCCAGCAGTGGTTTGGGCTCCTATAATTCACCCCTCCACTTT. Translating it yields CASSGLGSYNSPLHF. The whole variable domain, remainder taken from reference TRBV2 and TRBJ1-6, is EPEVTQTPSHQVTQMGQEVILRCVPISNHLYFYWYRQILGQKVEFLVSFYNNEISEKSEIFDDQFSVERPDGSNFTLKIRSTKLEDSAMYFCASSGLGSYNSPLHFGNGTRLTVT.

This clone occurred many times. V and J are TRBV29-1 and TRBJ2-3; D is undetermined. CDR1 and CDR2 from the germline V gene are SQVTM and ANQGSEA. The CDR3 spans 12 residues. The germline V and J ends were trimmed by 3 bases and 7 bases, with 11 bases remaining between them. CDR3 in amino acids: CSVDLERNTQYF. The CDR3 DNA reads as TGCAGCGTTGACCTAGAGAGGAATACGCAGTATTTT.